Following are 27 T cell receptor beta chains from one sample sequenced in a study of early T cells in non-severe SARS-CoV-2 infection. MiXCR, run by TCRdb on the 5' RACE reads, gives a single entry per CDR3 protein. This table has 80,000 to 100,000 distinct CDR3 sequences, around 10% appearing once. Material: whole blood, obtained at baseline. The receptor source for this set is an adult who was a healthcare worker with PCR-confirmed SARS-CoV-2 infection or an uninfected control (not recorded which).

This clonotype was seen at least ten times. The V call is TRBV5-5, the J call TRBJ1-6, with 9 bases lining up with TRBD1. CDR1 is SGHKS, CDR2 YYEKEE, per germline (reference sequence). V shed 2 bases and J 7 bases; nucleotides not matched to a gene: 7. The CDR3 totals 16 residues. The CDR3 is CASSFLAGQGNSPLHF. CDR3 sequence (DNA): TGTGCCAGCAGCTTTTTAGCCGGACAGGGGAATTCACCCCTCCACTTT.

The genes are TRBV18 and TRBJ2-5; no definite D call. The germline V and J ends were trimmed by 4 bases and 6 bases, with 12 bases remaining between them. The CDR3 totals 13 residues. Germline V lookup: CDR1 KGHSH, CDR2 LQKENI. CDR3 amino acids: CASSLLQEKTQYF. In nucleotides, the CDR3 is TGTGCCAGCTCACTACTCCAGGAGAAGACCCAGTACTTC.

This rearrangement joins TRBV10-3 to TRBJ2-1, with D possibly TRBD2 on 5 matching bases. V was trimmed by 7 bases and J by 0 bases, leaving 16 bases between them. The CDR3 is 16 residues long. Germline loops: CDR1 ENHRY, CDR2 SYGVKD. CDR3 DNA sequence: TGTGCCATCACCCGAGAGGGTTTGAGCTCCTACAATGAGCAGTTCTTC. Protein product: CAITREGLSSYNEQFF.

This chain connects TRBV20-1 to TRBJ2-1; no clear D. There are 14 residues in the CDR3. The germline V and J ends were trimmed by 6 bases and 0 bases, with 12 bases remaining between them. CDR1 and CDR2 (germline): DFQATT, SNEGSKA (reference sequence). CDR3 amino acids: CSALDPSSYNEQFF. CDR3 coding DNA: TGCAGTGCACTTGACCCGAGCTCCTACAATGAGCAGTTCTTC.

CDR3: CASSLVGQTYGYTF. CDR3 DNA: TGTGCCAGCAGCTTAGTAGGACAGACCTATGGCTACACCTTC. The J gene is TRBJ1-2, the V gene TRBV7-2, with a tentative D call TRBD1 (6 bases). Trimming removed 1 base at V and 4 bases at J, with 10 bases between. The germline gives CDR1 SGHTA, CDR2 FQGNSA. This CDR3 has 14 residues.

In this sample, this clonotype turned up a few times. V is TRBV20-1 and J is TRBJ1-1; D possibly corresponds to TRBD1 (6 bases). This CDR3 region has 15 residues. Trimming stripped 2 bases from V and 4 bases from J, with 17 bases between. Germline V CDR1 and CDR2: DFQATT, SNEGSKA (reference sequence). CDR3 in DNA: TGCAGTGCTAGATCACCGAGGGGCAGGGGCACTGAAGCTTTCTTT. Protein product: CSARSPRGRGTEAFF.

In its sample, this clonotype was seen many times. The J gene is TRBJ2-3, the V gene TRBV6-5, with D tentatively TRBD2 (6 bases). CDR3 length equals 17 residues. V was trimmed by 6 bases and J by 0 bases, leaving 19 bases between them. The germline gives CDR1 MNHEY, CDR2 SVGAGI. CDR3 in DNA: TGTGCCAGCAGCCGTCAATTCAGCGGGTCAAGCACAGATACGCAGTATTTT. Translating gives CASSRQFSGSSTDTQYF.

This clonotype was seen at least ten times. V is TRBV6-2 or TRBV6-3 and J is TRBJ1-1; D is ambiguous. CDR1 MNHEY and CDR2 SVGEGT come from the germline V gene. The CDR3 extends over 15 amino acids. Trimming took off 5 bases at V and 4 bases at J, with 17 bases between the two ends. The CDR3, as DNA: TGTGCCAGCAGTCCGAACTGGGTTTGGGGCACTGAAGCTTTCTTT. Its protein product is CASSPNWVWGTEAFF.

For this clonotype: The junction shows a germline mismatch at one end, possibly a read error. This chain links TRBV7-2 with TRBJ2-2, with D tentatively TRBD1 (6 bases). The CDR3 has 14 amino acids. Germline CDR1 is SGHTA and CDR2 is FQGNSA. The chain's CDR3 is CASSLGRNLGGLFF. In nucleotides, the CDR3 is TGTGCCAGCAGCTTAGGCAGGAACCTAGGGGGGCTGTTTTTT. The full variable domain, its missing parts supplied by reference TRBV7-2 and TRBJ2-2, is GAGVSQSPSNKVTEKGKDVELRCDPISGHTALYWYRQSLGQGLEFLIYFQGNSAPDKSGLPSDRFSAERTGGSVSTLTIQRTQQEDSAVYLCASSLGRNLGGLFFGEGSRLTVL.

The chain couples TRBV19 to TRBJ1-5; TRBD1 matches 7 bases. Trimming cost V 4 bases and J 3 bases; bases outside gene matches: 6. The CDR3 is made up of 15 amino acids. Germline V gene data show CDR1 as LNHDA and CDR2 as SQIVND (reference sequence). The CDR3 DNA sequence: TGTGCCAGTAGTACTCCGGGACAGATCAATCAGCCCCAGCATTTT. Protein sequence: CASSTPGQINQPQHF.

The CDR3 reads CASSRRGTFSYEQYF. CDR3 DNA sequence: TGTGCCAGCAGCCGAAGGGGGACGTTCTCCTACGAGCAGTACTTC. This sequence joins TRBV6-5 and TRBJ2-7, with D possibly matching TRBD1 (6 bases). Germline V gene lookup returns CDR1 MNHEY and CDR2 SVGAGI. V lost 6 bases and J lost 0, with 15 bases in between. The CDR3 extends over 15 amino acids.

V and J are TRBV5-1 and TRBJ2-7, with TRBD2 matching over 13 bases. V shed 3 bases, J shed 7 bases, and the junction held 7 bases outside the gene matches. CDR1 and CDR2 from the germline V gene are SGHRS and YFSETQ. The CDR3 spans 15 residues. DNA for the CDR3: TGCGCCAGCAGCTCCACAGGACTAGCGGGGGAAGAGCAGTACTTC. This encodes CASSSTGLAGEEQYF.

The CDR3 DNA follows: TGTGCCAGTAGTATAGGCGGGGGGGCTGTAGGAGAGCAGTTCTTC. Protein: CASSIGGGAVGEQFF. V usage is TRBV19 and J usage is TRBJ2-1; TRBD2 aligns across 9 bases. With V trimmed by 1 base and J by 10 bases, 8 bases remained unmatched. The CDR3 has 15 residues. In germline, CDR1 is LNHDA, CDR2 SQIVND (reference sequence).

This clonotype has only a few counts. The chain combines TRBV2 with TRBJ1-1; unclear D gene. This CDR3 region has 15 residues. Germline CDR1 reads SNHLY; CDR2 reads FYNNEI. The germline V and J ends were trimmed by 2 bases and 1 base, with 11 bases remaining between them. The CDR3: CASSESGVWNTEAFF. DNA of the CDR3: TGTGCCAGCAGTGAATCTGGGGTCTGGAACACTGAAGCTTTCTTT.

This clonotype was counted many times. V gene TRBV7-9 combines with J gene TRBJ1-1; D ambiguous. The V and J ends lost 2 bases and 2 bases respectively, with 12 bases between them. The length of the CDR3 is 15 residues. Germline V CDR1 and CDR2: SEHNR, FQNEAQ (reference sequence). CDR3 residues: CASSLLAEGNTEAFF. The DNA for the CDR3 is TGTGCCAGCAGCTTATTGGCGGAAGGAAACACTGAAGCTTTCTTT.

The chain carries TRBV5-1 and TRBJ2-1; no clear D gene. Germline V CDR1 and CDR2: SGHRS, YFSETQ. The CDR3 totals 13 residues. The V and J ends lost 2 bases and 5 bases respectively, with 8 bases between them. Written as DNA, the CDR3 is TGCGCCAGCAGCTTTGTGTCCAACAATGAGCAGTTCTTC. Protein sequence: CASSFVSNNEQFF.

This clonotype was recorded only once. This may stem from a read error, because a much larger clone lies one nucleotide away. The CDR3 region is CAISDKAEVGTQYF. CDR3 DNA sequence: TGTGCCATCAGTGATAAAGCGGAAGTGGGTACGCAGTATTTT. The genes are TRBV10-3 and TRBJ2-3, with a weak D call TRBD2 (5 bases). The CDR3 totals 14 residues. The germline CDR1 and CDR2 sequences are ENHRY and SYGVKD. The ends were cut back, 3 bases at V and 8 bases at J, with 15 bases in the middle.

This clonotype counts as medium-sized. V is TRBV9 and J is TRBJ2-6, with D possibly being TRBD1 (5 bases). Germline-derived CDR1 and CDR2 are SGDLS and YYNGEE. The CDR3 runs to 17 residues. Trimming left V 4 bases short and J 1 base short, with 15 bases between. For the CDR3, the DNA is TGTGCCAGCAGCATCGACAGTCCCTCATCTGGGGCCAACGTCCTGACTTTC. Amino acids: CASSIDSPSSGANVLTF.

The chain is built from TRBV7-2 and TRBJ1-2, with a weak D call TRBD1 (6 bases). Per the germline V gene, CDR1 is SGHTA and CDR2 is FQGNSA. V gave up 4 bases and J gave up 2 bases, with 11 bases separating them. The CDR3 consists of 14 residues. The CDR3 nucleotides are TGTGCCAGCAGCTCCACGGGACAAAACTATGGCTACACCTTC. Translation gives CASSSTGQNYGYTF.

This clonotype turned up a few times. The rearrangement uses TRBV29-1 and TRBJ2-7; 9 nucleotides agree with TRBD1. V was pared by 7 bases and J by 3 bases, with 7 bases of the junction left unmatched. Germline CDR1 SQVTM, CDR2 ANQGSEA. The length of the CDR3 is 13 residues. The CDR3 sequence is CSGGTGFGYEQYF. In DNA, the CDR3 is TGCAGCGGGGGGACAGGGTTCGGCTACGAGCAGTACTTC.

The genes are TRBV12-3 or TRBV12-4 and TRBJ2-1; D uncertain. The CDR3 is 17 amino acids. V was pared by 5 bases and J by 2 bases, with 19 bases between. The CDR3 spells CASSMLPLRKTYNEQFF. The CDR3 bases are TGTGCCAGCAGTATGCTCCCGCTCAGGAAAACCTACAATGAGCAGTTCTTC.

The rearrangement joins TRBV6-1 to TRBJ1-2, with a tentative D call TRBD1 (5 bases). Trimming took 3 bases from V and 6 from J, leaving 14 bases between them. This CDR3 is built from 14 residues. The V gene's germline CDR1 is MNHNS and CDR2 SASEGT. The CDR3 spells CASSDPGSTDGYTF. The CDR3 DNA follows: TGTGCCAGCAGTGACCCAGGGTCCACGGATGGCTACACCTTC.

This clonotype was counted a single time. The V and J genes are TRBV10-2 and TRBJ2-1, with 9 bases lining up with TRBD1. V lost 2 bases, J lost 7 bases, and 6 bases stayed unmatched. Germline V gene data show CDR1 as WSHSY and CDR2 as SAAADI. CDR3 size: 15 residues. This CDR3 is CASSEPSGQGNEQFF. CDR3 nucleotide sequence: TGCGCCAGCAGTGAGCCCTCGGGACAGGGTAATGAGCAGTTCTTC.

This clonotype was seen many times. J is TRBJ2-3 and V is TRBV20-1, with 10 bases lining up with TRBD1. Germline loops: CDR1 DFQATT, CDR2 SNEGSKA (reference sequence). The CDR3 spans 15 residues. The V gene end was trimmed by 5 bases and the J gene end by 2 bases; junction bases not matched to a gene: 7. CDR3 in amino acids: CSARGQGGFTDTQYF. Here the CDR3 DNA reads TGCAGTGCTCGAGGACAGGGGGGGTTCACAGATACGCAGTATTTT.

The chain carries TRBV20-1 and TRBJ2-1, with D possibly TRBD2 on 7 matching bases. Germline loops: CDR1 DFQATT, CDR2 SNEGSKA (reference sequence). CDR3 length: 14 residues. V was pared by 0 bases and J by 8 bases, with 14 bases between. The CDR3 DNA reads TGCAGTGCTAGAGATTTCAGGGGAGGGGATGAGCAGTTCTTC. Amino acid sequence: CSARDFRGGDEQFF.

This sequence joins TRBV7-9 and TRBJ2-7; 10 positions match TRBD2. Looked up from germline, CDR1 is SEHNR and CDR2 is FQNEAQ (reference sequence). This CDR3 is 16 amino acids long. The ends lost 4 bases at V and 2 bases at J; junction bases unmatched: 8. CDR3: CASSSIAGGVPYEQYF. Written as DNA, the CDR3 is TGTGCCAGCAGCTCGATAGCGGGAGGCGTACCCTACGAGCAGTACTTC.

This clonotype was seen more than once but under ten times. The V gene is TRBV7-9, the J gene TRBJ1-3, with D maybe TRBD1 (5 bases). Per the germline V gene, CDR1 is SEHNR and CDR2 is FQNEAQ (reference sequence). This CDR3 spans 14 amino acids. V gave up 1 base and J gave up 8 bases, with 12 bases separating them. CDR3 DNA: TGTGCCAGCAGCTTAGTTGTAGGAGGGGACACCATATATTTT. Translating it yields CASSLVVGGDTIYF.